A single sample is the source of the 15 T cell receptor beta chains below, sequenced in a study of shared clonotypes between healthy human individuals. Produced via immunoSEQ multiplex PCR; TCRdb's table is partial and in-frame only. The data contain some 1,400,000 clones, 95% to 97% of them singletons. The sample was naive CD4+ T cells sorted from blood. Noted subset: CD45RA+ positively selected. These receptors were collected from a man aged 25-40 years in good health.

This clone was found once. This chain connects TRBV7-9 to TRBJ2-3; D tentatively fits TRBD1 or TRBD2 (5 bases each). Between the trimmed V and J ends, which lost 4 bases and 4 bases, there was a span of 18 bases. CDR1 and CDR2 from the germline V gene are SEHNR and FQNEAQ (reference sequence). The CDR3 is 16 residues long. This CDR3 reads CASSSGALGLADTQYF. In DNA form, the CDR3 reads TGTGCCAGCAGCTCCGGGGCTTTGGGGTTGGCAGATACGCAGTATTTT.

The chain employs TRBV29-1 and TRBJ1-1; TRBD1 might be the D (5 bases). CDR3 length equals 15 residues. The germline V and J ends were trimmed by 1 base and 1 base, with 13 bases remaining between them. Germline CDR1 and CDR2: SQVTM and ANQGSEA. The CDR3, as DNA: TGCAGCGTTGAAGGACTAAGAACAGGGAACACTGAAGCTTTCTTT. It yields the protein CSVEGLRTGNTEAFF. The full variable domain, with the rest looked up from reference TRBV29-1 and TRBJ1-1, is SAVISQKPSRDICQRGTSLTIQCQVDSQVTMMFWYRQQPGQSLTLIATANQGSEATYESGFVIDKFPISRPNLTFSTLTVSNMSPEDSSIYLCSVEGLRTGNTEAFFGQGTRLTVV.

The chain uses TRBV28 and TRBJ2-1; 15 bases are a match to TRBD2. The V gene's germline CDR1 is MDHEN and CDR2 SYDVKM. After removal of 5 bases from V and 0 bases from J, the junction contained 8 bases not matched to a gene. The CDR3 loop spans 19 amino acids. Here the CDR3 reads CASSEGLAGGRSSYNEQFF. CDR3 nucleotide sequence: TGTGCCAGCAGTGAGGGACTAGCGGGAGGCCGTAGCTCCTACAATGAGCAGTTCTTC.

This chain links TRBV5-1 with TRBJ2-5; a possible D gene is TRBD1 (6 bases). This CDR3 is 15 amino acids long. V shed 4 bases and J shed 1 base, with 14 bases lying between them. Germline V CDR1 and CDR2: SGHRS, YFSETQ. CDR3 region: CASSVLQGSQETQYF. DNA for the CDR3: TGCGCCAGCAGCGTATTACAGGGATCCCAAGAGACCCAGTACTTC. Drawing the rest from reference TRBV5-1 and TRBJ2-5, the complete variable domain is KAGVTQTPRYLIKTRGQQVTLSCSPISGHRSVSWYQQTPGQGLQFLFEYFSETQRNKGNFPGRFSGRQFSNSRSEMNVSTLELGDSALYLCASSVLQGSQETQYFGPGTRLLVL.

The rearrangement joins TRBV10-2 to TRBJ1-5; D uncertain. Germline-derived CDR1 and CDR2 are WSHSY and SAAADI. The CDR3 sequence is 15 residues long. V gave up 5 bases and J gave up 0 bases, with 11 bases separating them. CDR3 in DNA: TGCGCCAGCAGTCATTCGGGTTTTAGCAATCAGCCCCAGCATTTT. It yields the protein CASSHSGFSNQPQHF.

V usage is TRBV9 and J usage is TRBJ2-7; D is possibly TRBD1 (6 bases). Looked up from germline, CDR1 is SGDLS and CDR2 is YYNGEE. V lost 1 base and J 3 bases, leaving 11 bases between the germline ends. CDR3 size: 14 residues. The CDR3 loop is CASSVRGSGYEQYF. The CDR3 bases are TGTGCCAGCAGCGTAAGGGGGTCGGGCTACGAGCAGTACTTC.

The rearrangement joins TRBV28 to TRBJ2-7, with D perhaps given as TRBD1 or TRBD2 (5 bases each). Per the germline V gene, CDR1 is MDHEN and CDR2 is SYDVKM. The CDR3 consists of 14 residues. With 5 bases removed from V and 0 bases from J, the gap between germline ends came to 11 bases. The CDR3, as DNA: TGTGCCAGCAGTGGTAGTGGGGGCTCCTACGAGCAGTACTTC. This sequence encodes CASSGSGGSYEQYF.

V gene TRBV6-6 combines with J gene TRBJ2-7, with D possibly being TRBD1 or TRBD2 (5 bases each). Germline CDR1 is MNHNY and CDR2 is SVGAGI (reference sequence). CDR3 length: 16 residues. Trimming cost V 4 bases and J 7 bases, with 23 bases left between them. CDR3 amino acids: CASSWGPGRQDREQYF. The CDR3, as DNA: TGTGCCAGCAGTTGGGGACCGGGACGCCAAGACCGGGAGCAGTACTTC.

The rearrangement joins TRBV25-1 to TRBJ2-7; TRBD2 agrees at 9 bases. The germline CDR1 and CDR2 sequences are MGHDK and SYGVNS. The junction had 7 bases not matched to a gene; V was cut back by 4 bases and J by 0 bases. The CDR3 length is 16 residues. The CDR3 loop is CASSGFLAGFSYEQYF. Here the CDR3 DNA reads TGTGCCAGCAGTGGGTTTCTAGCGGGATTCTCCTACGAGCAGTACTTC.

This clone appeared a few times. V usage is TRBV20-1 and J usage is TRBJ1-1, with D uncertain. Germline V lookup: CDR1 DFQATT, CDR2 SNEGSKA (reference sequence). This CDR3 contains 10 residues. V was trimmed by 3 bases and J by 11 bases, leaving 10 bases between them. The CDR3 loop is CSARSTGAFF. DNA for the CDR3: TGCAGTGCTAGGAGCACTGGGGCTTTCTTT.

The rearrangement links TRBV6-1 to TRBJ1-4; D perhaps matches TRBD1 (6 bases). The CDR3 has 15 amino acids. With 1 base removed from V and 4 bases from J, the gap between germline ends came to 10 bases. CDR1 and CDR2 (germline): MNHNS, SASEGT. The CDR3 DNA is TGTGCCAGCAGTGAAGTCTGGACAGTTAATGAAAAACTGTTTTTT. It is translated as CASSEVWTVNEKLFF.

The chain combines TRBV2 with TRBJ1-2; perhaps TRBD1 as D (5 bases). The CDR3 consists of 13 residues. The ends were cut back, 4 bases at V and 4 bases at J, with 10 bases in the middle. Looked up from germline, CDR1 is SNHLY and CDR2 is FYNNEI. In DNA, the CDR3 is TGTGCCAGCAGTGTCCAGGGAATCTATGGCTACACCTTC. This codes for CASSVQGIYGYTF.

The chain employs TRBV9 and TRBJ1-1; possible D gene TRBD1, 5 bases. The CDR3 sequence is 17 residues long. Germline CDR1 is SGDLS and CDR2 is YYNGEE. The V end was cut by 4 bases, the J end by 5 bases, with 24 bases between. The CDR3 coding sequence is TGTGCCAGCAGCACCCGAGACCCCGAGCGGGGGAGAACTGAAGCTTTCTTT. This codes for CASSTRDPERGRTEAFF.

About this clone: An end of the junction does not agree with germline; a read error may underlie this. The genes are TRBV7-7 and TRBJ2-7; D assignment may be TRBD1 or TRBD2 (9 bases each). This CDR3 has 17 amino acids. Germline-derived CDR1 and CDR2 are SSHAT and FNYEAQ (reference sequence). The CDR3, as DNA: TGTGCTAGCAGCTTAGCGGGGGTTTACAGGGGGCCCTACGAGCAGTACTTC. Residues: CASSLAGVYRGPYEQYF.

This rearrangement joins TRBV28 to TRBJ1-2; TRBD1 might be the D (5 bases). The ends were cut back, 3 bases at V and 7 bases at J, with 15 bases in the middle. The CDR3 spans 14 residues. The V gene's germline CDR1 is MDHEN and CDR2 SYDVKM. CDR3 bases: TGTGCCAGCAGTTTTAGGGGATTAGAGCTTGGCTACACCTTC. Protein sequence: CASSFRGLELGYTF.